These T cell receptor beta chains were read from a single sample in a study of cytomegalovirus exposure and HLA in healthy donors. The assay was immunoSEQ multiplex PCR, and TCRdb's table has in-frame clones only and misses some. The table lists 150,000 to 200,000 clones, 82% of them singletons. The sample was PBMCs. These TCRs come from a man aged 50 or older in good health and CMV-seropositive. Both conserved end residues are part of each CDR3. Each record gives: D gene, V gene, J gene, clone size, CDR3 DNA, CDR3 protein. A D gene is named only where the DNA matches it firmly. Expanded clones are given a class, and other clones once, few, many or no size at all.

D: NA
V: TRBV27
J: TRBJ2-1
size: NA
DNA: TGTGCCAGCAGTTCGGTCCCTCCCCCCACGATCTTC
CDR3: CASSSVPPPTIF

D: NA
V: TRBV5-4
J: TRBJ2-1
size: NA
DNA: TGTGCCAGCAGCAAGGGAGGCGGACAACCTTACAATGAGCAGTTCTTC
CDR3: CASSKGGGQPYNEQFF

D: NA
V: TRBV28
J: TRBJ1-1
size: NA
DNA: TGTGCCAGCAGTTCAAGGACAGCAGAAGCTTTCTTT
CDR3: CASSSRTAEAFF

D: TRBD2
V: TRBV30
J: TRBJ2-1
size: NA
DNA: TGTGCCTGGAATAGCGGGGGCTACAATGAGCAGTTCTTC
CDR3: CAWNSGGYNEQFF

D: NA
V: TRBV21-1
J: TRBJ1-1
size: NA
DNA: TGTGCCAGCAGCAAAGGGATTAAGACAGAGAGTTTCAGCACTGAAGCTTTCTTT
CDR3: CASSKGIKTESFSTEAFF

D: TRBD1
V: TRBV28
J: TRBJ2-1
size: NA
DNA: TGTGCCAGCAGTTTATCCCCTCATATACCCTTTGGGTCGGGACAGTCCTACAATGAGCAGTTCTTC
CDR3: CASSLSPHIPFGSGQSYNEQFF

D: NA
V: TRBV6-1
J: TRBJ1-4
size: few
DNA: TGTGCCAGCACGTTTGCCGGGGGTGAAAAACTGTTTTTT
CDR3: CASTFAGGEKLFF

D: NA
V: TRBV4-2
J: TRBJ1-3
size: once
DNA: TGTGCCAGCAGCCAAGAGGTACAGCCATCTGGAAACACCATATATTTT
CDR3: CASSQEVQPSGNTIYF

D: NA
V: TRBV5-1
J: TRBJ1-6
size: NA
DNA: TGCGCCAGCAGCTTGGGGGGGGGAAAATATAATTCACCCCTCCACTTT
CDR3: CASSLGGGKYNSPLHF

D: NA
V: TRBV7-2
J: TRBJ2-7
size: NA
DNA: TGTGCCAGCAGCCCAGGGACAAGGGGTCGCGAGCAGTACTTC
CDR3: CASSPGTRGREQYF

D: NA
V: TRBV7-6
J: TRBJ1-1
size: NA
DNA: TGTTCCAGCAGCCAATGGGGCGGAGGGGCCACTGAAGCTTTCTTT
CDR3: CSSSQWGGGATEAFF

D: NA
V: TRBV7-2
J: TRBJ1-5
size: NA
DNA: TGTGCCAGCAGCCTGGCGGGAAGCCTTGAAAATCAGCCCCAGCATTTT
CDR3: CASSLAGSLENQPQHF

D: NA
V: TRBV6-1
J: TRBJ2-7
size: NA
DNA: TGTGCCAGCAGTACCCGACAGGCAGGGCAGTACTTC
CDR3: CASSTRQAGQYF

D: TRBD1
V: TRBV7-9
J: TRBJ2-7
size: NA
DNA: TGTTCCAGCAGCTTGGTTGGACAGGGCCCATACGAGCAGTACTTC
CDR3: CSSSLVGQGPYEQYF

D: NA
V: TRBV28
J: TRBJ1-4
size: NA
DNA: TGTGCCAGCAACCTACAGGGAGCAACTAATGAAAAACTGTTTTTT
CDR3: CASNLQGATNEKLFF

D: NA
V: TRBV19
J: TRBJ2-7
size: once
DNA: TGTGCCAGTAGTTTACAGACAGGCACCTACGAGCAGTACTTC
CDR3: CASSLQTGTYEQYF

D: TRBD1
V: TRBV2
J: TRBJ1-4
size: NA
DNA: TGTGCCAGCAGCTCTGACAGGGGCGAAAAACTGTTTTTT
CDR3: CASSSDRGEKLFF

D: NA
V: TRBV29-1
J: TRBJ1-1
size: NA
DNA: TGCAGCGTAGGTCCGGGACACAACACTGAAGCTTTCTTT
CDR3: CSVGPGHNTEAFF

D: NA
V: TRBV7-2
J: TRBJ2-7
size: NA
DNA: TGTGCCAGCAGCTCATACTTTTCCGAGCAGTACTTC
CDR3: CASSSYFSEQYF

D: NA
V: TRBV6-6
J: TRBJ2-5
size: few
DNA: TGTGCCAGCACCCCTATGGGCCCTCGGGAGACCCAGTACTTC
CDR3: CASTPMGPRETQYF

D: TRBD1
V: TRBV28
J: TRBJ2-5
size: NA
DNA: TGTGCCAGCACCGTCGCAGACAGGGAAGAGACCCAGTACTTC
CDR3: CASTVADREETQYF

D: TRBD2
V: TRBV6-5
J: TRBJ2-7
size: once
DNA: TGTGCCAGCAGGGGACTAGCGGGCAACTACGAGCAGTACTTC
CDR3: CASRGLAGNYEQYF

D: NA
V: TRBV29-1
J: TRBJ1-1
size: once
DNA: TGCAGCGTGGCCCCAGGGGCGAACACTGAAGCTTTCTTT
CDR3: CSVAPGANTEAFF

D: NA
V: TRBV21-1
J: TRBJ1-2
size: NA
DNA: TGTGCCAGCAGCAAAGCCAGGGCGACTAACTATGGCTACACCTTC
CDR3: CASSKARATNYGYTF

D: TRBD1
V: TRBV7-3
J: TRBJ2-3
size: NA
DNA: TGTGCCAGCAGCGCCGCCCTCATCCGCAGGGGGCGGTCAAGCACAGATACGCAGTATTTT
CDR3: CASSAALIRRGRSSTDTQYF

D: NA
V: TRBV7-2
J: TRBJ2-1
size: NA
DNA: TGTGCCAGCAGCCTGACTCGCAATGAGCAGTTCTTC
CDR3: CASSLTRNEQFF

D: TRBD1
V: TRBV4-2
J: TRBJ1-2
size: once
DNA: TGTGCCAGCAGCCAAGATCGCAGGGGGTCGAACTATGGCTACACCTTC
CDR3: CASSQDRRGSNYGYTF

D: NA
V: TRBV7-3
J: TRBJ2-1
size: NA
DNA: TGTGCCAGCAGCTTAGGTCTAGCGCACTTGAATGAGCAGTTCTTC
CDR3: CASSLGLAHLNEQFF